This T cell receptor (beta chain) was captured in a study of identical twins. Study results and limitations: Reduced insertions were recorded for abundant cord blood beta clonotypes, with no such pattern in memory repertoires. Low generation-probability sequences were in excess among twin-shared out-of-frame alpha sequences.

Unique molecular identifiers were present on cDNA, and template switching added a universal primer site. TCRdb ran MiXCR on the 5' RACE reads and lists one entry per CDR3 protein. Here the sample spans some 300,000 distinct CDR3 sequences, about 12% being singletons. The germline gives CDR1 MNHEY, CDR2 SMNVEV (reference sequence). The CDR3 loop spans 12 amino acids. V was pared by 6 bases and J by 5 bases, with 2 bases of the junction left unmatched. Remarks on this clonotype: Its antigen remains unidentified.

This sample also appeared in a second study, on yellow fever vaccine responses in identical twins. That report notes: Reportedly, twins showed a vaccine T cell response that looked partly convergent and partly personalized.

Material: CD8+ T cells sorted from blood. The chain has TRBV27 and TRBJ1-1; 8 nucleotides align to TRBD1. The receptor's source is a young woman in good health. The CDR3 is CASRRTGTEAFF. For the CDR3, the DNA is TGTGCCAGCAGACGGACAGGGACTGAAGCTTTCTTT.